Presented here are 22 T cell receptor beta chains from one specimen sequenced in a study of T cell changes during pregnancy in multiple sclerosis. Measured with immunoSEQ multiplex PCR; TCRdb has only the in-frame clones, and not every one. The sample lists around 110,000 clones, roughly 92% occurring once. The source material was peripheral blood, sampled in the third trimester of pregnancy. These receptors were taken from a female donor in good health, enrolled as a control in a pregnancy study.

The J gene is TRBJ1-5, the V gene TRBV10-3, with 7 bases lining up with TRBD1. V lost 4 bases and J lost 0; bases outside the gene matches: 9. The CDR3 loop spans 17 amino acids. Per germline, CDR1 ENHRY and CDR2 SYGVKD. Here the CDR3 reads CAISAGTAYNSNQPQHF. The DNA for the CDR3 is TGTGCCATCAGTGCCGGGACAGCGTACAATAGCAATCAGCCCCAGCATTTT.

The chain carries TRBV11-2 and TRBJ1-3, with a tentative D call TRBD1 (5 bases). The V gene's germline CDR1 is SGHAT and CDR2 FQNNGV. V was clipped by 1 base and J by 0 bases, with 16 bases between them. This CDR3 contains 18 residues. CDR3 DNA: TGTGCCAGCAGCTTAGGGGGGGAAGGACGGCGCTCTGGAAACACCATATATTTT. It encodes CASSLGGEGRRSGNTIYF.

The genes are TRBV10-1 and TRBJ2-2, with 9 nucleotides matching TRBD2. The CDR3 length is 15 residues. V gave up 6 bases and J gave up 5 bases; unmatched junction bases: 7. Germline V gene sequence: CDR1 WNHNN, CDR2 SYGVQD (reference sequence). DNA of the CDR3: TGCGCCAGCAGGGAAGCGGGGGGTGGGACCGGGGAGCTGTTTTTT. Its protein is CASREAGGGTGELFF.

A few counts support this clone. The CDR3 spells CASSQSRSGGLETQYF. The CDR3 nucleotides are TGTGCCAGCAGCCAATCGCGTAGCGGGGGCTTGGAGACCCAGTACTTC. V is TRBV14 and J is TRBJ2-5; 9 positions match TRBD2. This CDR3 has 16 amino acids. V lost 2 bases to trimming and J lost 5 bases; unmatched junction nucleotides: 9. CDR1 is SGHDN and CDR2 is FVKESK in the germline V gene.

The chain recombines TRBV2 with TRBJ2-5, with D hard to call. CDR1 is SNHLY, CDR2 FYNNEI, per germline. The V gene lost 7 bases and the J gene lost 7 bases, with 10 bases spanning the gap. The CDR3 sequence is 11 residues long. The CDR3 region has the DNA TGTGCCAGCACCGAGTCGGGGACCCAGTACTTC. The encoded protein is CASTESGTQYF.

V usage is TRBV12-1 and J usage is TRBJ2-7; the table's D call, TRBD2, was not checked against the DNA. TRBV12-1 is reported as a pseudogene. CDR3 size: 16 residues. CDR3 bases: TGTGCCAGCAGCTTACCGACTAGCGGGGGCCCCTACGAGCAGTACTTC. Protein: CASSLPTSGGPYEQYF.

The chain is built from TRBV27 and TRBJ2-7; 8 bases are shared with TRBD1. Germline V gives CDR1 MNHEY, CDR2 SMNVEV (reference sequence). The CDR3 runs 13 residues. Trimming removed 7 bases from V and 3 bases from J; junction bases left unmatched: 5. CDR3 protein: CASMGQDNYEQYF. The CDR3 DNA reads as TGTGCCAGCATGGGACAGGATAACTACGAGCAGTACTTC.

The chain carries TRBV29-1 and TRBJ1-3, with D possibly being TRBD1 (5 bases). CDR1 SQVTM and CDR2 ANQGSEA come from the germline V gene. The CDR3 consists of 17 residues. V lost 4 bases to trimming and J lost 2 bases, with 21 bases between them. The CDR3 DNA follows: TGCAGCGTTGTCCCAGGGTGGCTCACGGGCCCTGGAAACACCATATATTTT. Protein product: CSVVPGWLTGPGNTIYF.

The V gene is TRBV2, the J gene TRBJ2-2; D ambiguous. Germline CDR1 reads SNHLY; CDR2 reads FYNNEI. Trimming cost V 0 bases and J 4 bases, with 15 bases left between them. The length of the CDR3 is 17 residues. The CDR3 region has the DNA TGTGCCAGCAGTGAAGCGCAGGCAGGCCCAGCCACCGGGGAGCTGTTTTTT. Protein sequence: CASSEAQAGPATGELFF.

The chain employs TRBV7-2 and TRBJ2-5; 12 nucleotides match TRBD2. J lost 2 bases, V lost 1 base, and 5 bases had no gene match. This CDR3 is built from 17 residues. Germline CDR1 reads SGHTA; CDR2 reads FQGNSA. The DNA for the CDR3 is TGTGCCAGCAGCTTAGTGGCTAGCGGGGGGGGGCAAGAGACCCAGTACTTC. Translation gives CASSLVASGGGQETQYF.

The chain joins TRBV14 to TRBJ1-6; 7 bases are a match to TRBD1. Germline trimming cut 6 bases from V and 9 bases from J; bases unmatched to any gene: 11. Looked up from germline, CDR1 is SGHDN and CDR2 is FVKESK. The CDR3 loop spans 15 amino acids. The CDR3 loop is CASSHNDRVGSPLHF. CDR3 bases: TGTGCCAGCAGTCATAACGACAGGGTAGGTTCACCCCTCCACTTT.

The chain carries TRBV11-3 and TRBJ2-5; 7 bases agree with TRBD1. The length of the CDR3 is 17 residues. J lost 5 bases, V lost 6 bases, and 18 bases had no gene match. Germline lookup yields CDR1 SGHNT and CDR2 YENEEA. The CDR3 loop reads CASSKLWGQGVQETQYF. DNA for the CDR3: TGTGCCAGCAGTAAATTATGGGGGCAGGGGGTCCAGGAGACCCAGTACTTC.

The V and J genes are TRBV6-5 and TRBJ1-2, with 8 bases aligning to TRBD1. With V trimmed by 2 bases and J by 4 bases, 3 bases remained unmatched. This CDR3 is 14 amino acids long. CDR1 and CDR2 from the germline V gene are MNHEY and SVGAGI. The chain's CDR3 is CASSYRTGIYGYTF. CDR3 coding DNA: TGTGCCAGCAGTTACCGGACAGGGATCTATGGCTACACCTTC.

The rearrangement links TRBV30 to TRBJ2-4; D is unresolved. The CDR3 extends over 11 amino acids. Trimming cost V 8 bases and J 5 bases, with 10 bases left between them. In germline, CDR1 is GTSNPN, CDR2 SVGIG (reference sequence). The CDR3 DNA reads TGTGCCGGAACTCGGGAAAACATTCAGTACTTC. It translates to CAGTRENIQYF.

The V call is TRBV2, the J call TRBJ2-5, with 15 bases matching TRBD2. The CDR3 runs to 15 residues. Germline lookup yields CDR1 SNHLY and CDR2 FYNNEI. Germline trimming cut 4 bases from V and 5 bases from J; bases unmatched to any gene: 2. The DNA of the CDR3 is TGTGCCAGCAGTGGAGGGACTAGCGGGGGGGAGACCCAGTACTTC. This codes for CASSGGTSGGETQYF.

This rearrangement joins TRBV25-1 to TRBJ2-2; TRBD1 matches 9 bases. V gave up 4 bases and J gave up 3 bases; unmatched junction bases: 0. This CDR3 spans 14 amino acids. The germline V gene has CDR1 MGHDK and CDR2 SYGVNS. The CDR3 region is CASSGTGDTGELFF. The CDR3 DNA reads as TGTGCCAGCAGTGGGACAGGGGACACCGGGGAGCTGTTTTTT.

The CDR3 sequence is CASSISGLYGYTF. For the CDR3, the DNA is TGTGCCAGTAGTATATCAGGGCTCTATGGCTACACCTTC. The chain is built from TRBV19 and TRBJ1-2, with a possible D match to TRBD1 (5 bases). The germline V gene encodes CDR1 LNHDA and CDR2 SQIVND (reference sequence). CDR3 length equals 13 residues. V lost 2 bases and J lost 4, with 8 bases in between. Full variable domain (rest looked up from reference TRBV19 and TRBJ1-2): DGGITQSPKYLFRKEGQNVTLSCEQNLNHDAMYWYRQDPGQGLRLIYYSQIVNDFQKGDIAEGYSVSREKKESFPLTVTSAQKNPTAFYLCASSISGLYGYTFGSGTRLTVV.

Concerning this clone: One end of the junction varies from germline; a read error may be responsible. The chain carries TRBV5-8 and TRBJ2-3; 10 bases are a match to TRBD2. The CDR3 runs 15 residues. From germline, CDR1 is SGHTS and CDR2 YDEGEE. This CDR3 reads CTRASGGSSTDTQYF. The DNA of the CDR3 is TGTACCAGGGCTAGCGGGGGATCTAGCACAGATACGCAGTATTTT.

The V gene is TRBV9, the J gene TRBJ2-1, with D possibly matching TRBD1 (6 bases). This CDR3 contains 15 residues. V lost 4 bases to trimming and J lost 0 bases, with 11 bases between them. Germline V gene lookup returns CDR1 SGDLS and CDR2 YYNGEE. CDR3 sequence reads: CASSPTGSSYNEQFF. In nucleotides, the CDR3 is TGTGCCAGCAGCCCTACAGGGAGCTCCTACAATGAGCAGTTCTTC.

The count of this clone is one. This chain connects TRBV4-3 to TRBJ1-3; D may be TRBD1 (5 bases). This CDR3 is built from 17 residues. V lost 1 base and J 1 base, leaving 14 bases between the germline ends. The germline gives CDR1 LGHNA, CDR2 YSLEER. CDR3: CASSQGTQGSSGNTIYF. The CDR3 DNA follows: TGCGCCAGCAGCCAAGGGACGCAGGGTTCATCTGGAAACACCATATATTTT.

The chain has TRBV4-3 and TRBJ1-2; 8 bases agree with TRBD1. The CDR3 totals 15 residues. Per the germline V gene, CDR1 is LGHNA and CDR2 is YSLEER. After removal of 1 base from V and 5 bases from J, the junction contained 6 bases not matched to a gene. The CDR3 region has the DNA TGCGCCAGCAGCCAAGGAACAGGGGGTTTATATGGCTACACCTTC. This translates into CASSQGTGGLYGYTF.

This clone came up once. This chain connects TRBV6-5 to TRBJ1-1; TRBD1 aligns across 7 bases. The CDR3 has 14 amino acids. Germline CDR1 and CDR2: MNHEY and SVGAGI. The V segment lost 5 bases and the J segment 1 base; nucleotides outside the gene matches: 4. CDR3 residues: CASSIRDRNTEAFF. The CDR3 region has the DNA TGTGCCAGCAGTATCCGGGACAGGAACACTGAAGCTTTCTTT.